The clone carrying this TCR beta chain was seen only a few times. The sample originates from a study of beta chain features in type 1 diabetes. The sequenced template was cDNA made from the entire isolated RNA. Sequencing used immunoSEQ multiplex PCR; TCRdb keeps in-frame clones, though not all of them. The sample includes about 150,000 clones, 9% to 10% of them seen just once. The CDR3 has 13 residues. Sequencing used central memory CD4+ T cells from blood. This sequence was found in a woman younger than 35 in good health. This sequence joins TRBV21-1 and TRBJ2-4; the table's D call, TRBD2, has no DNA check behind it. TRBV21-1 is a known pseudogene. The CDR3 region has the DNA TGTGCCAGCAGCGCGCGGGAGCCAGACATTCAGTACTTC. This translates into CASSAREPDIQYF.